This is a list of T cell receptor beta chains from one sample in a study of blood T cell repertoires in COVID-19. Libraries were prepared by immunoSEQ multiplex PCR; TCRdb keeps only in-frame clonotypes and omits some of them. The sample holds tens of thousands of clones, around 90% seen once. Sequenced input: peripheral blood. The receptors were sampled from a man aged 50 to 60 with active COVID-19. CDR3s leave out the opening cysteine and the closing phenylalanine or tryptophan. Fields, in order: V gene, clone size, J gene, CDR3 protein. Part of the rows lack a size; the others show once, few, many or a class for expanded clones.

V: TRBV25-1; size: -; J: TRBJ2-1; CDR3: ASSHPSGGAGRDNEQF
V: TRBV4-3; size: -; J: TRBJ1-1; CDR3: ASSQEPRTEAF
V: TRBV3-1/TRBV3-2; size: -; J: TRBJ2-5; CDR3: ASKPGVAGEETQY
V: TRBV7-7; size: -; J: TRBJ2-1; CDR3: ASSLGGTAYNEQF
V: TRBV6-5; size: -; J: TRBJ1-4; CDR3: ASTVSLATNEKLF
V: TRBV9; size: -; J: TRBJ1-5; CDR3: ASSVDGRNQPQH
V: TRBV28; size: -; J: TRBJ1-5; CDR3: ASSLGGSVSNQPQH
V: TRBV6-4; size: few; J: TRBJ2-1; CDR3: ASSDLEHDEQF
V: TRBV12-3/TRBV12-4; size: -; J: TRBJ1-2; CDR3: ASSLSGTVGYT
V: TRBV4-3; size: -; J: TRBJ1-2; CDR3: ASSQDRGSYGYT
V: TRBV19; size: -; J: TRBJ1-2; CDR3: ASSRGDRSNYGYT
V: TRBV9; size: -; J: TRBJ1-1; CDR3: ASSVAPEGGEAF
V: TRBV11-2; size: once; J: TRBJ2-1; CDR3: ASSLGLWGDNEQF
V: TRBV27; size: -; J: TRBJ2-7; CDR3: ASSDRTYEQY
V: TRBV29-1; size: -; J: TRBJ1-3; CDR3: SAMGDIYSGNTIY
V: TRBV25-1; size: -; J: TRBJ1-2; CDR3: ASTRGFGYT
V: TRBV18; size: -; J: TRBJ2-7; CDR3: ASSRRTGDEQY
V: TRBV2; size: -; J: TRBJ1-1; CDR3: ASSGARVNTEAF
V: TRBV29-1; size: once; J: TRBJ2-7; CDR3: SVEESSNEQY
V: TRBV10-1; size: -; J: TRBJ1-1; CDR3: ASSGIFDRVNTEAF
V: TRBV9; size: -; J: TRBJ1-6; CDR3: ASGEGHSPLH
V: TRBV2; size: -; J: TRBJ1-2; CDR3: ASLLQGGHIGYT
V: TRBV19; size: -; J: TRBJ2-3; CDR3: ATKDGGAVGTDTQY
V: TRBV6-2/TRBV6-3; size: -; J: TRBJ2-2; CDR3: ASSYSSYRVPHGELF
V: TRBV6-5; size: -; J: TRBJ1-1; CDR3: ASRGTGGNRTEAF
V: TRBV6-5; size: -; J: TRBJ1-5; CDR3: ASSHLTGSNQPQH
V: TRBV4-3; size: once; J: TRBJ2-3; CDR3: ASSQQGTGTWDTQY
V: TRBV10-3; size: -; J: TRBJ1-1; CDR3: AIRDRGNTEAF
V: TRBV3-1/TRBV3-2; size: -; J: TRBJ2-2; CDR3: ASSQTNRELF
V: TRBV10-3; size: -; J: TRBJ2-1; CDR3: AISESSGVTNNEQF
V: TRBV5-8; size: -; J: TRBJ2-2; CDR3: ASNLIGQGSTGELF
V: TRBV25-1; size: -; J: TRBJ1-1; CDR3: ASSEWRGQSTEAF
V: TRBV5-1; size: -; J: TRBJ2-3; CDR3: ASRTSPASTDTQY
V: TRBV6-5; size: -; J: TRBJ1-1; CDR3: ASKRDRGLTEAF
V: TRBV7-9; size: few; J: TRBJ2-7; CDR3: ASSLAFGLAGNYEQY
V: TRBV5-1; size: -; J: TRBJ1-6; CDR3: ASSSGDTSYNSPLH
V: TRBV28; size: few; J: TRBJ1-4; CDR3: ASSSQEEAT
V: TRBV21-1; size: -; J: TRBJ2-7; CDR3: ASSKALGQRVGYEQY
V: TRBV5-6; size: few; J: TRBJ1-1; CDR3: ASRREGRNTEAF
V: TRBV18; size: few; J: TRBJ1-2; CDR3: ASSQDTGSYGYT
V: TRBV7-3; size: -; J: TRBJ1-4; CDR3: ASSPRVGEKLF
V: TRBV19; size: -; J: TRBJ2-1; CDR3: ATALEAGSSYNEQF
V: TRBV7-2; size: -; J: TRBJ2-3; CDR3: ASSLARGAGTDTQY
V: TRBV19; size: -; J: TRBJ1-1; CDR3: ASSPREGRGNTEAF
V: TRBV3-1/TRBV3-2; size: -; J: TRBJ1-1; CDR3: ASSQTVLNTEAF
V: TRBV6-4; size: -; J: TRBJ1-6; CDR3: ASRGAHNSPLH
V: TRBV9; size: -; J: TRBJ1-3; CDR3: ASSEEVSGNTIY
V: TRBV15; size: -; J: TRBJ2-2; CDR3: ATSRGAGSTGELF
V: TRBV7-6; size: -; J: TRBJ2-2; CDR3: ASSPHQGGELF
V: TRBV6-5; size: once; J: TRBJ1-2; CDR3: ASSPNYRGRLGYT
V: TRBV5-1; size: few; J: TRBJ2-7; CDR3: ASSTSGSQSVYEQY
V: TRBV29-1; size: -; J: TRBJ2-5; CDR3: SVEGVRTKYQETQY
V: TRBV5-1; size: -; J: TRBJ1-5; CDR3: ASSLDGINQPQH
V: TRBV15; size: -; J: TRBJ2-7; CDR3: ATSRDLPKLGQY
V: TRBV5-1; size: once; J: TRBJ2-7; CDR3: ASSLQGRTGEQY
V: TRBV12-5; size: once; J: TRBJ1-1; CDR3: ASGLVGTGEGTEAF
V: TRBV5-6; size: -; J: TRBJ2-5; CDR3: ASSLVSGSGQETQY
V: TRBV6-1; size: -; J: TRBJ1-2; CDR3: ASSELVDRVNGYT
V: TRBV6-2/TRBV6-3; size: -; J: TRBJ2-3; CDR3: ASSSGTGGADTQY
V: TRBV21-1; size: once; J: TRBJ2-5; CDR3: ASSMGGGNQETQY